This TCR beta chain was observed in a study of cytomegalovirus exposure and HLA in healthy donors. Both 60 Vbeta primers and 13 Jbeta primers went into the PCR. Clones were read by immunoSEQ multiplex PCR, and TCRdb kept only the in-frame ones, dropping some. The top ten hold 2.9% of the sample, which has 200,000 or so clones, more than 80% seen once. The CDR3 totals 16 residues. After removal of 1 base from V and 2 bases from J, the junction contained 6 bases not matched to a gene. The germline CDR1 and CDR2 sequences are MNHNS and SASEGT. A note on this clone: What it recognizes is unknown.

Findings and caveats of the study: Productive rates of about 90% or about 30% were seen for most TCR beta V segments in an earlier analysis.

V gene TRBV6-1 combines with J gene TRBJ2-5, with TRBD2 matching 8 bases. The sample consisted of PBMCs. This clonotype originated in a young man in good health and CMV-seronegative. CDR3: CASSEVGGGTQETQYF. The CDR3 bases are TGTGCCAGCAGTGAAGTTGGCGGGGGGACTCAAGAGACCCAGTACTTC.